Each of the 8 T cell receptor beta chains below was sequenced from the same sample in a study of blood T cell repertoires in COVID-19. The method was immunoSEQ multiplex PCR; TCRdb's version includes in-frame clones alone and lacks a portion of them. Of approximately 200,000 clones listed, 80% to 90% are singletons. Sequenced material: PBMCs or T cells enriched from blood (not recorded which). The receptor source for this set is a middle-aged man who had recovered from COVID-19.

The chain employs TRBV15 and TRBJ1-5, with D unclear. This CDR3 region has 13 residues. V shed 2 bases and J shed 2 bases, with 4 bases lying between them. Germline V gene data show CDR1 as LNHNV and CDR2 as YYDKDF (reference sequence). In nucleotides, the CDR3 is TGTGCCACCAGCAGACAGGGCAATCAGCCCCAGCATTTT. It is translated as CATSRQGNQPQHF.

The chain uses TRBV30 and TRBJ1-1; D possibly corresponds to TRBD1 (6 bases). V lost 3 bases, J lost 3 bases, and 14 bases lay in between. This CDR3 comprises 14 residues. The germline gives CDR1 GTSNPN, CDR2 SVGIG (reference sequence). CDR3 bases: TGTGCCTGGAGAGATACACAGGGAGACACTGAAGCTTTCTTT. As protein: CAWRDTQGDTEAFF.

V usage is TRBV7-2 and J usage is TRBJ2-2; 9 bases line up with TRBD1. V shed 5 bases, J shed 1 base, and the junction held 14 bases outside the gene matches. CDR1 is SGHTA and CDR2 is FQGNSA in the germline V gene. The CDR3 contains 19 residues. For the CDR3, the DNA is TGTGCCAGCAGCCCGCCTCCGGGCAACAGGGGGCGGAACACCGGGGAGCTGTTTTTT. Amino acid sequence: CASSPPPGNRGRNTGELFF.

The chain has TRBV10-1 and TRBJ1-1; D uncertain. V was shortened by 2 bases and J by 1 base, with 8 bases between the two germline ends. CDR3 size: 14 residues. Germline values: CDR1 WNHNN, CDR2 SYGVQD (reference sequence). The CDR3 region is CASSEHRQNTEAFF. CDR3 sequence (DNA): TGCGCCAGCAGTGAGCACAGACAGAACACTGAAGCTTTCTTT.

V gene TRBV12-5 combines with J gene TRBJ1-3; D is possibly TRBD1 (6 bases). The CDR3 is made up of 13 amino acids. The V gene's germline CDR1 is LGHNT and CDR2 FRNRAP. Trimming pared 1 base from V and 6 bases from J, leaving 7 bases between. CDR3 nucleotide sequence: TGTGCTAGTGGTTTGGACAGGGCAAACACCATATATTTT. Its protein product is CASGLDRANTIYF. The variable domain in full, with the rest retrieved from reference TRBV12-5 and TRBJ1-3, is DARVTQTPRHKVTEMGQEVTMRCQPILGHNTVFWYRQTMMQGLELLAYFRNRAPLDDSGMPKDRFSAEMPDATLATLKIQPSEPRDSAVYFCASGLDRANTIYFGEGSWLTVV.

This clone occurred a few times. The rearrangement joins TRBV5-1 to TRBJ1-2; possible D gene TRBD1, 6 bases. This CDR3 spans 12 amino acids. Trimming shortened V by 4 bases and J by 8 bases, and 12 bases separated the two germline ends. CDR1 is SGHRS, CDR2 YFSETQ, per germline. CDR3 bases: TGCGCCAGCAGCGGAACAGGGTTGGGCTACACCTTC. It codes for CASSGTGLGYTF. Looking up the rest from reference TRBV5-1 and TRBJ1-2 gives the full variable domain: KAGVTQTPRYLIKTRGQQVTLSCSPISGHRSVSWYQQTPGQGLQFLFEYFSETQRNKGNFPGRFSGRQFSNSRSEMNVSTLELGDSALYLCASSGTGLGYTFGSGTRLTVV.

This sequence joins TRBV18 and TRBJ1-1; no firm D call. Trimming cost V 2 bases and J 0 bases, with 4 bases left between them. The germline V gene encodes CDR1 KGHSH and CDR2 LQKENI. This CDR3 spans 13 amino acids. The CDR3 DNA sequence: TGTGCCAGCTCACCAGAGGTGAACACTGAAGCTTTCTTT. It translates to CASSPEVNTEAFF.

This clone was seen more than once but under ten times. This chain uses TRBV16 with TRBJ2-5, with unresolved D. Germline V gene sequence: CDR1 KGHSY, CDR2 FQNENV. Trimming pared 0 bases from V and 2 bases from J, leaving 7 bases between. The CDR3 sequence is 14 residues long. CDR3 coding DNA: TGTGCCAGCAGCCAATCGACTTATCAAGAGACCCAGTACTTC. Translated: CASSQSTYQETQYF. The whole variable domain, filled in from reference TRBV16 and TRBJ2-5, reads GEEVAQTPKHLVRGEGQKAKLYCAPIKGHSYVFWYQQVLKNEFKFLISFQNENVFDETGMPKERFSAKCLPNSPCSLEIQATKLEDSAVYFCASSQSTYQETQYFGPGTRLLVL.